This T cell receptor (beta chain) was identified in a study of beta chain features in type 1 diabetes. This clone was seen a handful of times. Trimming shortened V by 3 bases and J by 4 bases, and 17 bases separated the two germline ends. There are 16 residues in the CDR3. CDR1 SGHRS and CDR2 YFSETQ come from the germline V gene. Sequencing targeted expressed TCRB transcripts, as all isolated RNA had been reverse transcribed. Using immunoSEQ multiplex PCR, the repertoire was profiled, and TCRdb retains in-frame clones only, with some absent. Of 900,000 or so clones in the sample, roughly 15% are singletons; the top ten hold 0.02% to 0.025%.

This TCR derives from a young woman in good health. The chain recombines TRBV5-1 with TRBJ2-1; D may be TRBD2 (7 bases). Input material: naive CD4+ T cells from blood. The CDR3 loop is CASSSGGLAVYNEQFF. Here the CDR3 DNA reads TGCGCCAGCAGCTCTGGGGGCCTAGCGGTGTACAATGAGCAGTTCTTC.